A single sample gave rise to the 6 T cell receptor beta chains below, sequenced in a study of shared clonotypes between healthy human individuals. Clones were sequenced by immunoSEQ multiplex PCR, and TCRdb holds only the in-frame ones, with some missing. The table shows millions of clones, with approximately 95% occurring only once. Sequenced input: naive CD4+ T cells from PBMCs. Described subset: CD45RA+ positively selected. The receptor source for this set is a man between 18 and 35 years old in good health. Some clones in this sample may be carry-over from other donors' samples.

The CDR3 sequence: CASSAVQGGTEAFF. The CDR3 DNA sequence: TGTGCCAGCAGCGCCGTTCAAGGGGGCACTGAAGCTTTCTTT. V and J are TRBV5-4 and TRBJ1-1; the D gene is possibly TRBD1 (6 bases). The CDR3 consists of 14 residues. Trimming took off 4 bases at V and 4 bases at J, with 14 bases between the two ends. Germline CDR1 is SGHNT and CDR2 is YYREEE (reference sequence). The full variable domain, in which reference TRBV5-4 and TRBJ1-1 provide the parts outside the CDR3, is ETGVTQSPTHLIKTRGQQVTLRCSSQSGHNTVSWYQQALGQGPQFIFQYYREEENGRGNFPPRFSGLQFPNYSSELNVNALELDDSALYLCASSAVQGGTEAFFGQGTRLTVV.

The rearrangement uses TRBV5-4 and TRBJ1-1, with D perhaps TRBD1 (5 bases). With 5 bases removed from V and 6 bases from J, the gap between germline ends came to 17 bases. This CDR3 has 14 amino acids. Germline V gene sequence: CDR1 SGHNT, CDR2 YYREEE (reference sequence). DNA for the CDR3: TGTGCCAGCAGTAATATCAGGGAATCGGCTGAAGCTTTCTTT. This gives the protein CASSNIRESAEAFF. The whole variable domain, remainder taken from reference TRBV5-4 and TRBJ1-1, is ETGVTQSPTHLIKTRGQQVTLRCSSQSGHNTVSWYQQALGQGPQFIFQYYREEENGRGNFPPRFSGLQFPNYSSELNVNALELDDSALYLCASSNIRESAEAFFGQGTRLTVV.

The chain joins TRBV12-5 to TRBJ2-1; 7 positions match TRBD2. Germline V CDR1 and CDR2: LGHNT, FRNRAP. The V segment lost 0 bases and the J segment 3 bases; nucleotides outside the gene matches: 11. The CDR3 consists of 18 residues. CDR3 nucleotide sequence: TGTGCTAGTGGTTTGGTGACCGGGACTAAGGGCAACTACAATGAGCAGTTCTTC. This encodes CASGLVTGTKGNYNEQFF.

V gene TRBV7-8 combines with J gene TRBJ1-4; no firm D call. The germline V gene encodes CDR1 SGHVS and CDR2 FQNEAQ. The V end was cut by 4 bases, the J end by 7 bases, with 16 bases between. This CDR3 comprises 15 residues. DNA of the CDR3: TGTGCCAGCAGCTCCCGGGCCGGGATGGGTGAAAAACTGTTTTTT. Translation: CASSSRAGMGEKLFF.

The chain couples TRBV9 to TRBJ2-7, with D hard to call. The V and J ends lost 0 bases and 4 bases respectively, with 14 bases between them. The CDR3 runs 15 residues. CDR1 and CDR2 from the germline V gene are SGDLS and YYNGEE. The CDR3 region is CASSVEWRPTYEQYF. DNA for the CDR3: TGTGCCAGCAGCGTAGAATGGAGACCGACGTACGAGCAGTACTTC.

The J gene is TRBJ1-2, the V gene TRBV28; tentatively, D is TRBD1 (6 bases). The CDR3 is made up of 13 amino acids. V shed 4 bases and J shed 5 bases, with 11 bases lying between them. Germline V lookup: CDR1 MDHEN, CDR2 SYDVKM. CDR3 DNA sequence: TGTGCCAGCAGTTCTGTACAGGGTTATGGCTACACCTTC. It translates to CASSSVQGYGYTF.